This T cell receptor (beta chain) originates from a study of OX40 agonist ivuxolimab in advanced cancers. Study observations and caveats: Clonal expansion from baseline to week 6 occurred in both CD4+ and CD8+ T cells.

V was clipped by 4 bases and J by 2 bases, with 14 bases between them. CDR3 size: 15 residues. The germline CDR1 and CDR2 sequences are MNHEY and SMNVEV (reference sequence). With regard to this clone: Its matching antigen is unknown.

The data were produced by immunoSEQ multiplex PCR, yet TCRdb's version contains in-frame clones alone and is incomplete. Of some 80,000 clones in the sample, roughly nine tenths are singletons; the top ten hold 2.5% to 3%. The sequencing here drew on CD4+ or CD8+ T cells sorted from blood, taken in a trial of the OX40 agonist ivuxolimab. The sequence derives from an adult with an advanced solid tumor such as melanoma, head and neck, liver or kidney cancer. The rearrangement joins TRBV27 to TRBJ1-1; maybe TRBD1 (5 bases). The CDR3 nucleotides are TGTGCCAGCAGTTGGGTCGGGGGAAACAACACTGAAGCTTTCTTT. Translation: CASSWVGGNNTEAFF.